This T cell receptor (beta chain) was sequenced during a study of blood T cell repertoires in COVID-19. The germline CDR1 and CDR2 sequences are LGHNA and YNFKEQ. The CDR3 is 15 residues long. V lost 5 bases to trimming and J lost 3 bases; unmatched junction nucleotides: 6. TCRdb's table, derived via immunoSEQ multiplex PCR, lists solely in-frame clones and lacks some. The sample includes under 20,000 clones, 65% to 90% of them seen just once. The chain is built from TRBV4-2 and TRBJ2-2; 7 bases are shared with TRBD2. Sequenced input: peripheral blood. The receptor's source is an elderly man with active COVID-19. CDR3 sequence: CASSWGGGDTGELFF. The DNA of the CDR3 is TGTGCCAGCAGCTGGGGGGGAGGTGACACCGGGGAGCTGTTTTTT.